The rows below give T cell receptor beta chains drawn from one sample of a study of blood T cell repertoires in COVID-19. The table came from immunoSEQ multiplex PCR; TCRdb's copy has only in-frame clones and leaves some out. Of over 200,000 clones listed, around 78% were seen once; the top ten hold around 2.6%. Material: peripheral blood. These receptors came from a woman in her 70s with active or convalescent COVID-19. Each CDR3 is given with its conserved first and last residue. D genes are given only for firm matches. Clone size is stated in some rows and not others, as once, few, many or a class when expanded.

d_gene	abundance	v_gene	j_gene	CDR3nt	CDR3aa
TRBD1	NA	TRBV6-6	TRBJ2-7	TGTGCCAGCAGAAGGGGACAGGGGTCACTCTACGAGCAGTACTTC	CASRRGQGSLYEQYF
NA	NA	TRBV5-1	TRBJ2-7	TGCGCCAGCAGCCGGGGGGCAAGGCTCAACGAGCAGTACTTC	CASSRGARLNEQYF
NA	NA	TRBV9	TRBJ2-1	TGTGCCAGCAGCCCCTCCCCCCCCGGGGGTACATACAATGAGCAGTTCTTC	CASSPSPPGGTYNEQFF
NA	NA	TRBV7-2	TRBJ2-7	TGTGCCAGCAGCTGGGACACCTACGAGCAGTACTTC	CASSWDTYEQYF
TRBD1	NA	TRBV3-1/TRBV3-2	TRBJ1-2	TGTGCCAGCAGCCACTTCTGGGACAGATCCTATGGCTACACCTTC	CASSHFWDRSYGYTF
NA	few	TRBV6-1	TRBJ2-5	TGTGCCAGCAGTGAAGTCCCTCGATCGGGAGAGACCCAGTACTTC	CASSEVPRSGETQYF
TRBD1	NA	TRBV6-5	TRBJ2-7	TGTGCCAGCAGTTATGCCCGGACAGGGGATTCCTACGAGCAGTACTTC	CASSYARTGDSYEQYF
TRBD1	NA	TRBV6-6	TRBJ2-3	TGTGCCAGCAGTTACCCGGGACAGACAGATACGCAGTATTTT	CASSYPGQTDTQYF
NA	NA	TRBV7-9	TRBJ1-4	TGTGCCAGCAGCCCATACCGACAGGCCGCCGAAAAACTGTTTTTT	CASSPYRQAAEKLFF
NA	few	TRBV5-1	TRBJ1-5	TGCGCCAGCAGCTTGGATTTGGGGGCCGGTCAGCCCCAGCATTTT	CASSLDLGAGQPQHF
TRBD1	NA	TRBV7-8	TRBJ2-7	TGTGCCAGTCGACAGGGGGCCAGTTCATGGTACGAGCAGTACTTC	CASRQGASSWYEQYF
NA	NA	TRBV15	TRBJ2-7	TGTGCCACCAGCAGTACAGGTTCAGCCTACGAGCAGTACTTC	CATSSTGSAYEQYF
NA	NA	TRBV25-1	TRBJ1-2	TGTGCCAGCAGTGAATTATGGTTCCGGGGCTACACCTTC	CASSELWFRGYTF
TRBD2	NA	TRBV2	TRBJ2-2	TGTGCCAGCAGTTTAGCGGGAGGGAGAACCGGGGAGCTGTTTTTT	CASSLAGGRTGELFF
NA	NA	TRBV2	TRBJ1-2	TGTGCCAGCTTACCCTACAGTTCTACTAACTATGGCTACACCTTC	CASLPYSSTNYGYTF